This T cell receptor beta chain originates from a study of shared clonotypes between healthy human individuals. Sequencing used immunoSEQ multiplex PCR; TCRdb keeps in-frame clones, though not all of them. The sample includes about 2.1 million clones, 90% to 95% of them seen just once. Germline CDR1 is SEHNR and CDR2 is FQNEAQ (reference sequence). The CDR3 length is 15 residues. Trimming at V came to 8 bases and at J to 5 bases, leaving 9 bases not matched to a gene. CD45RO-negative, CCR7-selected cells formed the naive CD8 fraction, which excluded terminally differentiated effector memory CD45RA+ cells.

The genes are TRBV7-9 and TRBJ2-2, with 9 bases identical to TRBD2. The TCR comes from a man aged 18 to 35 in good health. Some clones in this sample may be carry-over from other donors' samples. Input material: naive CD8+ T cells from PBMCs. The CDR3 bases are TGTGCCAGCCGACCCGGGACTAGCATGACCGGGGAGCTGTTTTTT. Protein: CASRPGTSMTGELFF.